These 28 T cell receptor beta chains were sequenced from one sample in a study of cytomegalovirus exposure and HLA in healthy donors. PCR used 60 Vbeta primers and 13 Jbeta primers. The assay was immunoSEQ multiplex PCR, and TCRdb's table has in-frame clones only and misses some. The sample includes some 150,000 clones, nearly 80% of them seen just once. Source material: PBMCs. The source of these receptors is a male donor in good health and CMV-seronegative.

The V and J genes are TRBV7-2 and TRBJ1-3, with 9 bases matching TRBD1. CDR1 is SGHTA and CDR2 is FQGNSA in the germline V gene. V shed 5 bases, J shed 4 bases, and the junction held 9 bases outside the gene matches. The CDR3 length is 16 residues. CDR3 nucleotides: TGTGCCAGCAGCCCCACACAGGGGGCGGCAGGAAACACCATATATTTT. Translated: CASSPTQGAAGNTIYF.

The chain recombines TRBV7-2 with TRBJ2-7, with 10 bases that match TRBD2. CDR3 length: 15 amino acids. J lost 7 bases, V lost 5 bases, and 11 bases had no gene match. Germline CDR1 reads SGHTA; CDR2 reads FQGNSA. DNA of the CDR3: TGTGCCAGCAGCGCCGGAGCGGGAGGGGCCCTTGAGCAGTACTTC. Translated: CASSAGAGGALEQYF.

The rearrangement links TRBV4-1 to TRBJ2-3; TRBD2 matches 10 bases. The germline V gene encodes CDR1 MGHRA and CDR2 YSYEKL. V shed 0 bases and J 5 bases; nucleotides not matched to a gene: 11. This CDR3 spans 18 amino acids. The CDR3 is CASSQERSSGGGRDTQYF. The CDR3, as DNA: TGCGCCAGCAGCCAAGAGAGGTCTAGCGGGGGAGGGAGAGATACGCAGTATTTT.

The chain uses TRBV30 and TRBJ1-3; TRBD1 is a possible D gene (5 bases). V was pared by 0 bases and J by 9 bases, with 9 bases between. The CDR3 has 12 residues. Germline CDR1 is GTSNPN and CDR2 is SVGIG (reference sequence). In DNA, the CDR3 is TGTGCCTGGAGTGTGGGGCCAGCCACCATATATTTT. The encoded protein is CAWSVGPATIYF.

About this clone: The sample contains more than one DNA sequence encoding this CDR3. The chain has TRBV5-5 and TRBJ2-7; 9 positions agree with TRBD2. The junction had 9 bases not matched to a gene; V was cut back by 0 bases and J by 2 bases. Germline V gene data show CDR1 as SGHKS and CDR2 as YYEKEE (reference sequence). The CDR3 has 17 residues. CDR3 protein: CASSLALSGRPTYEQYF. The CDR3 coding sequence is TGTGCCAGCAGCTTGGCCTTGAGCGGGAGGCCAACCTACGAGCAGTACTTC.

Concerning this clone itself: The germline gene is not matched at one end of the junction; a read error may be the cause. V usage is TRBV7-6 and J usage is TRBJ1-4, with a possible D match to TRBD1 (6 bases). Per germline, CDR1 SGHVS and CDR2 FNYEAQ. The CDR3 totals 18 residues. The CDR3 DNA reads as TGTGCCAGCAGCTTAGGGTTCTTAGGGGACATTTCTAACGAAAAACTGTTTTTT. Protein sequence: CASSLGFLGDISNEKLFF.

This clone occurred a few times. The chain employs TRBV6-5 and TRBJ1-2; D is perhaps TRBD1 (6 bases). CDR1 is MNHEY and CDR2 is SVGAGI in the germline V gene. The CDR3 runs to 14 residues. Trimming left V 6 bases short and J 5 bases short, with 16 bases between. DNA for the CDR3: TGTGCCAGCAGCCATGGACAGCCCAAGTATGGCTACACCTTC. Protein: CASSHGQPKYGYTF.

The chain joins TRBV19 to TRBJ2-1; 7 nucleotides agree with TRBD2. Germline values: CDR1 LNHDA, CDR2 SQIVND (reference sequence). The CDR3 totals 14 residues. V dropped 10 bases and J dropped 2; count of bases not matched to a gene: 8. CDR3 sequence reads: CATSGTQAYNEQFF. CDR3 in DNA: TGTGCCACCAGCGGGACTCAAGCCTACAATGAGCAGTTCTTC.

This chain joins TRBV5-1 and TRBJ2-5; TRBD1 matches at 8 bases. The CDR3 consists of 15 residues. After removal of 0 bases from V and 4 bases from J, the junction contained 5 bases not matched to a gene. Germline V gene lookup returns CDR1 SGHRS and CDR2 YFSETQ. The CDR3 region is CASSLESTGGETQYF. The CDR3, as DNA: TGCGCCAGCAGCTTGGAATCTACAGGGGGAGAGACCCAGTACTTC. Looking up the rest from reference TRBV5-1 and TRBJ2-5 gives the full variable domain: KAGVTQTPRYLIKTRGQQVTLSCSPISGHRSVSWYQQTPGQGLQFLFEYFSETQRNKGNFPGRFSGRQFSNSRSEMNVSTLELGDSALYLCASSLESTGGETQYFGPGTRLLVL.

This rearrangement joins TRBV6-5 to TRBJ2-7, with D tentatively TRBD1 (6 bases). CDR3 size: 15 residues. Between the trimmed V and J ends, which lost 2 bases and 1 base, there was a span of 12 bases. CDR1 is MNHEY, CDR2 SVGAGI, per germline. Here the CDR3 DNA reads TGTGCCAGCAGTTACAGCCTGCAGGGGTCCTACGAGCAGTACTTC. This codes for CASSYSLQGSYEQYF.

This chain links TRBV7-9 with TRBJ1-1; 9 bases match TRBD1. Germline loops: CDR1 SEHNR, CDR2 FQNEAQ (reference sequence). This CDR3 spans 16 amino acids. V shed 5 bases, J shed 4 bases, and the junction held 11 bases outside the gene matches. In nucleotides, the CDR3 is TGTGCCAGCAGCAGGCCTGGGGACAGGGAAATCACTGAAGCTTTCTTT. Translating gives CASSRPGDREITEAFF.

The V and J genes are TRBV5-1 and TRBJ2-7; the match to TRBD1 covers 7 bases. The trim removed 4 bases at V and 4 bases at J, leaving 8 bases unmatched. From germline, CDR1 is SGHRS and CDR2 YFSETQ. The CDR3 contains 14 residues. CDR3 region: CASSHFGTEYEQYF. CDR3 coding DNA: TGCGCCAGCAGCCACTTCGGGACAGAGTACGAGCAGTACTTC.

CDR3 coding DNA: TGTGCTAGTGGGCGGTCCAGCTCCTACGAGCAGTACTTC. This gives the protein CASGRSSSYEQYF. This chain links TRBV12-5 with TRBJ2-7; D gene unclear. This CDR3 has 13 amino acids. Germline assignment: CDR1 LGHNT and CDR2 FRNRAP. The V gene lost 6 bases and the J gene lost 0 bases, with 9 bases spanning the gap.

The chain has TRBV30 and TRBJ1-1, with D uncertain. V lost 8 bases, J lost 1 base, and 14 bases lay in between. This CDR3 contains 13 residues. The germline CDR1 and CDR2 sequences are GTSNPN and SVGIG (reference sequence). DNA for the CDR3: TGTGCCAGCCGACATACGAAGAACACTGAAGCTTTCTTT. Encoded protein: CASRHTKNTEAFF. The full variable domain, its missing parts supplied by reference TRBV30 and TRBJ1-1, is SQTIHQWPATLVQPVGSPLSLECTVEGTSNPNLYWYRQAAGRGLQLLFYSVGIGQISSEVPQNLSASRPQDRQFILSSKKLLLSDSGFYLCASRHTKNTEAFFGQGTRLTVV.

The chain employs TRBV10-3 and TRBJ1-1; 8 bases are a match to TRBD1. The V gene end was trimmed by 2 bases and the J gene end by 5 bases; junction bases not matched to a gene: 4. The CDR3 has 14 amino acids. Germline CDR1 is ENHRY and CDR2 is SYGVKD. The CDR3 sequence is CAISELTGATEAFF. For the CDR3, the DNA is TGTGCCATCAGTGAGCTGACAGGGGCGACTGAAGCTTTCTTT.

The chain recombines TRBV2 with TRBJ1-2; D unresolved. The CDR3 runs to 12 residues. Trimming took 4 bases from V and 4 from J, leaving 7 bases between them. Germline V gene sequence: CDR1 SNHLY, CDR2 FYNNEI. In DNA form, the CDR3 reads TGTGCCAGCAGTGCTCTGGCCTATGGCTACACCTTC. This sequence encodes CASSALAYGYTF. Drawing the rest from reference TRBV2 and TRBJ1-2, the complete variable domain is EPEVTQTPSHQVTQMGQEVILRCVPISNHLYFYWYRQILGQKVEFLVSFYNNEISEKSEIFDDQFSVERPDGSNFTLKIRSTKLEDSAMYFCASSALAYGYTFGSGTRLTVV.

This clone turned up a few times. This sequence joins TRBV25-1 and TRBJ1-1, with a tentative D call TRBD1 (5 bases). The germline CDR1 and CDR2 sequences are MGHDK and SYGVNS. The CDR3 consists of 15 residues. V dropped 4 bases and J dropped 4 bases, with 16 bases sitting between them. CDR3 in amino acids: CASSAPGRVGTEAFF. CDR3 nucleotides: TGTGCCAGCAGTGCCCCGGGCAGGGTCGGCACTGAAGCTTTCTTT.

This clone was counted between two and nine times. The chain has TRBV5-8 and TRBJ1-5; 10 nucleotides match TRBD1. V lost 4 bases to trimming and J lost 1 base; unmatched junction nucleotides: 8. CDR3 size: 17 residues. Germline V gene data show CDR1 as SGHTS and CDR2 as YDEGEE. DNA for the CDR3: TGTGCCAGCAGCACACTGACAGGGGGCCTCAGCAATCAGCCCCAGCATTTT. This codes for CASSTLTGGLSNQPQHF.

The V gene is TRBV6-5, the J gene TRBJ1-2; tentatively, D is TRBD1 (6 bases). The V gene lost 7 bases and the J gene lost 4 bases, with 13 bases spanning the gap. CDR1 MNHEY and CDR2 SVGAGI come from the germline V gene. CDR3 length equals 13 residues. The CDR3 DNA reads TGTGCCAGCAACCCAGGGGAAGGCTATGGCTACACCTTC. Translated, it gives CASNPGEGYGYTF.

This clone was detected a few times. The chain is built from TRBV2 and TRBJ1-6, with D hard to call. This CDR3 comprises 13 residues. V was clipped by 4 bases and J by 6 bases, with 7 bases between them. CDR1 is SNHLY and CDR2 is FYNNEI in the germline V gene. DNA of the CDR3: TGTGCCAGCAGTGGACGGAGTAATTCACCCCTCCACTTT. It yields the protein CASSGRSNSPLHF.

As to this clone: Within the sample, other DNA sequences also encode this same CDR3. The chain combines TRBV9 with TRBJ1-2; D gene ambiguous. Germline assignment: CDR1 SGDLS and CDR2 YYNGEE. Trimming pared 0 bases from V and 1 base from J, leaving 4 bases between. The length of the CDR3 is 13 residues. DNA of the CDR3: TGTGCCAGCAGCGTAGACAGTAACTATGGCTACACCTTC. Translation: CASSVDSNYGYTF.

On this clone: At one end, the junction sequence differs from germline, possibly due to a read error. The V call is TRBV7-9, the J call TRBJ1-1, with TRBD1 matching 9 bases. The CDR3 has 16 amino acids. Germline V gene sequence: CDR1 SEHNR, CDR2 FQNEAQ (reference sequence). The DNA for the CDR3 is TGTTCCAGCAGCAGGCCTGGGGACAGGGAAATCACTGAAGCTTTCTTT. As protein: CSSSRPGDREITEAFF.

The rearrangement links TRBV7-8 to TRBJ1-3; D may be TRBD1 (5 bases). Germline CDR1 SGHVS, CDR2 FQNEAQ. CDR3 size: 16 residues. V lost 5 bases, J lost 1 base, and 15 bases lay in between. The CDR3 spells CASSRDFGLSGNTIYF. The CDR3 nucleotides are TGTGCCAGCAGCCGGGACTTTGGGCTTTCTGGAAACACCATATATTTT.

V and J are TRBV6-1 and TRBJ1-5; no firm D call. The CDR3 runs 15 residues. Germline V CDR1 and CDR2: MNHNS, SASEGT. The V and J ends lost 3 bases and 2 bases respectively, with 11 bases between them. Here the CDR3 reads CASSEGRRGNQPQHF. In DNA form, the CDR3 reads TGTGCCAGCAGTGAGGGCAGGAGGGGCAATCAGCCCCAGCATTTT.

This clone was picked up a small number of times. The chain employs TRBV25-1 and TRBJ2-2, with D tentatively TRBD2 (6 bases). Trimming took off 4 bases at V and 0 bases at J, with 12 bases between the two ends. The CDR3 has 16 residues. Germline CDR1 is MGHDK and CDR2 is SYGVNS. DNA for the CDR3: TGTGCCAGCAGTGTCTCAGGGACTTCGAACACCGGGGAGCTGTTTTTT. Its protein is CASSVSGTSNTGELFF.

V is TRBV30 and J is TRBJ2-4; a weak D match, TRBD1 (6 bases). Germline V gene data show CDR1 as GTSNPN and CDR2 as SVGIG (reference sequence). This CDR3 region has 14 residues. The V gene lost 0 bases and the J gene lost 8 bases, with 14 bases spanning the gap. CDR3 protein: CAWSVLQGAYIQYF. CDR3 nucleotide sequence: TGTGCCTGGAGTGTTTTACAGGGAGCCTACATTCAGTACTTC. Complete variable domain (other parts from reference TRBV30 and TRBJ2-4): SQTIHQWPATLVQPVGSPLSLECTVEGTSNPNLYWYRQAAGRGLQLLFYSVGIGQISSEVPQNLSASRPQDRQFILSSKKLLLSDSGFYLCAWSVLQGAYIQYFGAGTRLSVL.

The chain carries TRBV6-5 and TRBJ1-1; D unresolved. This CDR3 is built from 14 residues. The V gene's germline CDR1 is MNHEY and CDR2 SVGAGI. Trimming removed 10 bases at V and 5 bases at J, with 20 bases between. CDR3 coding DNA: TGTGCCACCCTAGCCCGGAACCGCCGGACTGAAGCTTTCTTT. Protein: CATLARNRRTEAFF.

The chain combines TRBV19 with TRBJ1-3, with 8 positions matching TRBD1. With V trimmed by 4 bases and J by 2 bases, 1 base remained unmatched. The CDR3 has 14 amino acids. From germline, CDR1 is LNHDA and CDR2 SQIVND (reference sequence). CDR3 DNA sequence: TGTGCCAGTAGTAAGGACAGGGCTGGAAACACCATATATTTT. This encodes CASSKDRAGNTIYF.